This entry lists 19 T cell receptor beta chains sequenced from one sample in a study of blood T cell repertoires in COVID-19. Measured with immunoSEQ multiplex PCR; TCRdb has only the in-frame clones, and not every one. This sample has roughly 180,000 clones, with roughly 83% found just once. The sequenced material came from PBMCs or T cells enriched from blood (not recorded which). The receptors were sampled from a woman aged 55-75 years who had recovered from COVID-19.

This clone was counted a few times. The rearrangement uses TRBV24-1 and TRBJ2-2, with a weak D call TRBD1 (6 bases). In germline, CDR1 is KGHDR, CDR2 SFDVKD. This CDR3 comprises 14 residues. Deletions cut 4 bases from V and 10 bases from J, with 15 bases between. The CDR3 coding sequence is TGTGCCACCAGTGACCTACAGGGTACGGAGGAGCTGTTTTTT. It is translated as CATSDLQGTEELFF.

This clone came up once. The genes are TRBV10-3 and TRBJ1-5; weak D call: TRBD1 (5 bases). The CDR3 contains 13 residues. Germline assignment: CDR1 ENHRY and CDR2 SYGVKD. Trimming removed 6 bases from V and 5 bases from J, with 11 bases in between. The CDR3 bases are TGTGCCATCAGGGAGGACACCTATCAGCCCCAGCATTTT. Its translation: CAIREDTYQPQHF.

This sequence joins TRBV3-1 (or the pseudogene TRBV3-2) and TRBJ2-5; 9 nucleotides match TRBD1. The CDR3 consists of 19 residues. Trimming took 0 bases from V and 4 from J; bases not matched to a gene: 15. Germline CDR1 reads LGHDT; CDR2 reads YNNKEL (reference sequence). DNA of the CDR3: TGTGCCAGCAGCCAAGATAGGGGACAGGGCAGATCCCGAAGAGAGACCCAGTACTTC. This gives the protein CASSQDRGQGRSRRETQYF.

In nucleotides, the CDR3 is TGTGCCAGCAGCTCAACCTTCCGACTAGCCGATTCAGACGAGCAGTACTTC. This translates into CASSSTFRLADSDEQYF. The chain joins TRBV27 to TRBJ2-7; 7 bases align to TRBD2. Germline CDR1 and CDR2: MNHEY and SMNVEV (reference sequence). V lost 6 bases and J lost 5; bases outside the gene matches: 19. This CDR3 has 17 amino acids.

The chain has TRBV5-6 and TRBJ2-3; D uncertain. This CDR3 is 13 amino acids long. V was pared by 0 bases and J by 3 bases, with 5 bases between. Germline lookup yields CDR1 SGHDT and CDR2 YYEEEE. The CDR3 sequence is CASSLDRTDTQYF. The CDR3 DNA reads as TGTGCCAGCAGCTTGGACAGAACAGATACGCAGTATTTT.

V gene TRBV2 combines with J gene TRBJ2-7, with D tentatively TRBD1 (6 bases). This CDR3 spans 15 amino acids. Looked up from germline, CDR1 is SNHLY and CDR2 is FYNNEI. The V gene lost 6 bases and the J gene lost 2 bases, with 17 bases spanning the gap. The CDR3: CASRGAGAQAYEQYF. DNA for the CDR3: TGTGCCAGCAGGGGGGCGGGCGCTCAGGCCTACGAGCAGTACTTC.

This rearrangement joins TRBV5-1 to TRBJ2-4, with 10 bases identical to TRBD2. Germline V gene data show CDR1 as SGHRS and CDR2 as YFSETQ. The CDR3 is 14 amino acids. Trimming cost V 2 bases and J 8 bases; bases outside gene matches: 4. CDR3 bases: TGCGCCAGCAGCTTAGCGGGGGGGCCGTACATTCAGTACTTC. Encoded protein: CASSLAGGPYIQYF.

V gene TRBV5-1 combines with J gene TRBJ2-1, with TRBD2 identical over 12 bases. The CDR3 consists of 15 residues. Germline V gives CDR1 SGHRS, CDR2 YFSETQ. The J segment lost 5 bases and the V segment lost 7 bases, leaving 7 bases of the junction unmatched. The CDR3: CASGPSSGGDNEQFF. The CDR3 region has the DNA TGCGCCAGCGGCCCATCTAGCGGGGGGGACAATGAGCAGTTCTTC. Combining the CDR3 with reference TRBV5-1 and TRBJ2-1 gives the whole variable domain KAGVTQTPRYLIKTRGQQVTLSCSPISGHRSVSWYQQTPGQGLQFLFEYFSETQRNKGNFPGRFSGRQFSNSRSEMNVSTLELGDSALYLCASGPSSGGDNEQFFGPGTRLTVL.

In DNA form, the CDR3 reads TGCAGCGTTGTTTCCCCGAGCACTGAAGCTTTCTTT. This codes for CSVVSPSTEAFF. J is TRBJ1-1 and V is TRBV29-1, with D unresolved. The CDR3 has 12 amino acids. The V gene's germline CDR1 is SQVTM and CDR2 ANQGSEA. Trimming cost V 4 bases and J 4 bases, with 10 bases left between them.

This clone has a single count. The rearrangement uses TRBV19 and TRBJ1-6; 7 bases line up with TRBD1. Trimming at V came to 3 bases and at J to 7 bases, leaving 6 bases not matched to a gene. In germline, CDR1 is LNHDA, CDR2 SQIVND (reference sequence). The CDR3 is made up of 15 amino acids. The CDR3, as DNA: TGTGCCAGTAGTATCCAGGACAGGAGAAATTCACCCCTCCACTTT. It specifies CASSIQDRRNSPLHF.

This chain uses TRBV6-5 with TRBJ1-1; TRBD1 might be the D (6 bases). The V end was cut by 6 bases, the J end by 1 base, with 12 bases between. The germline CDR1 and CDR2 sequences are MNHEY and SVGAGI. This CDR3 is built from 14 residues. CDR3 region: CASSLGQSNTEAFF. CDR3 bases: TGTGCCAGCAGCCTAGGACAGTCGAACACTGAAGCTTTCTTT.

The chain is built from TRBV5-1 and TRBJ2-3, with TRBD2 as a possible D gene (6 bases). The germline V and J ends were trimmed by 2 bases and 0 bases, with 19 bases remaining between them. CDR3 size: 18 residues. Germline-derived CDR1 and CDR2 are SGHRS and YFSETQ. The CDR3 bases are TGCGCCAGCAGCTTAGGACTAAGCGGGCCCCCTAGCACAGATACGCAGTATTTT. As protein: CASSLGLSGPPSTDTQYF.

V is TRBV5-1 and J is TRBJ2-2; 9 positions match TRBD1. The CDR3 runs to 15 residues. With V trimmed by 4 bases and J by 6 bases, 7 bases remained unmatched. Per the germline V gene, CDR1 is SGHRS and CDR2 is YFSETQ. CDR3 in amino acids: CASSPPGQGPGELFF. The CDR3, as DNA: TGCGCCAGCAGCCCCCCGGGACAGGGCCCCGGGGAGCTGTTTTTT.

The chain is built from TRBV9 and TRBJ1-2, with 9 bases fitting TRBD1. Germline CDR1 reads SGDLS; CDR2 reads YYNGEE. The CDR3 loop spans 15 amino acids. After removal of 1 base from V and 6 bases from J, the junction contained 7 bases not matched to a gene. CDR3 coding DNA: TGTGCCAGCAGCGTATTTACCGGGACAGGGCATGGCTACACCTTC. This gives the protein CASSVFTGTGHGYTF.

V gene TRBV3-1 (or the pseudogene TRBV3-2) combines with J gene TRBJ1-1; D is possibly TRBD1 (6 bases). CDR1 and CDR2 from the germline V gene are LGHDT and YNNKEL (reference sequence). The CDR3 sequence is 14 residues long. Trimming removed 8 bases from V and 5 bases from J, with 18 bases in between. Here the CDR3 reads CASARQESETEAFF. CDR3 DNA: TGTGCCAGCGCCAGACAGGAGAGTGAAACTGAAGCTTTCTTT.

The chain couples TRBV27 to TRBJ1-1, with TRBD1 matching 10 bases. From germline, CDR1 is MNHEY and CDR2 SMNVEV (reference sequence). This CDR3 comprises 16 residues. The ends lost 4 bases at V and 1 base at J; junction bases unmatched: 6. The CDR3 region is CASSSPTGGPNTEAFF. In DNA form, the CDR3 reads TGTGCCAGCAGTTCACCGACAGGGGGCCCGAACACTGAAGCTTTCTTT.

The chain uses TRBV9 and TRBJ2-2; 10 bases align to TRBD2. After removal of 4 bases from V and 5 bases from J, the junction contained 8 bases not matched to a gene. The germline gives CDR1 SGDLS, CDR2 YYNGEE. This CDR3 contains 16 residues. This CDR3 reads CASSPPSGGATGELFF. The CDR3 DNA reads TGTGCCAGCAGCCCTCCTAGCGGGGGAGCTACCGGGGAGCTGTTTTTT.

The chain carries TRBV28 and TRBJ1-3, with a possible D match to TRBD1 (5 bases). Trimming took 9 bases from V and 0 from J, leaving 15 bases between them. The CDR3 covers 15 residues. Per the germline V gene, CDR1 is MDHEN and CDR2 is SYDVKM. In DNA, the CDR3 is TGTGCCAGTAAACCGGGGGGGAGCTCTGGAAACACCATATATTTT. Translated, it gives CASKPGGSSGNTIYF.

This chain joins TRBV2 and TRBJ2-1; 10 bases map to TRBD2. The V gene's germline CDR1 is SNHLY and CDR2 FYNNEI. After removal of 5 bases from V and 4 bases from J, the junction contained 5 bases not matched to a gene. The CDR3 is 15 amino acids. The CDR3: CASSTGTSAYNEQFF. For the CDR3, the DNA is TGTGCCAGCAGTACCGGGACTAGCGCGTACAATGAGCAGTTCTTC.